These T cell receptor beta chains were read from a single sample in a study of cytomegalovirus exposure and HLA in healthy donors. Clones were read by immunoSEQ multiplex PCR, and TCRdb kept only the in-frame ones, dropping some. Of roughly 120,000 clones in the sample, approximately 90% are singletons; the top ten hold around 1.9%. Sequences were obtained from PBMCs. These receptors originate from a man in his late teens or twenties in good health and CMV-seronegative. CDR3s include the opening cysteine and the closing phenylalanine or tryptophan. A D gene is named only where the DNA matches it firmly. Size tells how often a clone was seen (once, few, many) or the class of an expanded clone, and some rows leave it out.

V	size	J	length	D	DNA	CDR3
TRBV19	.	TRBJ2-3	15	TRBD2	TGTGCCAGTAGTAAGGGACTACTCGGCACAGATACGCAGTATTTT	CASSKGLLGTDTQYF
TRBV5-4	.	TRBJ2-7	13	.	TGTGCCAGCAGCCCAGTGGGGGGTAGGGAGCAGTACTTC	CASSPVGGREQYF
TRBV30	once	TRBJ1-3	18	.	TGTGCCTGGAGTGCCCTGAACCGACAGCCTAACTCTGGAAACACCATATATTTT	CAWSALNRQPNSGNTIYF
TRBV30	.	TRBJ1-2	12	TRBD1	TGTGCCTGGAGCCCGGGACAGTACGGCTACACCTTC	CAWSPGQYGYTF
TRBV11-2	.	TRBJ2-1	15	.	TGTGCCAGCAGCTTTCGCGGGGCGTTAAACAATGAGCAGTTCTTC	CASSFRGALNNEQFF
TRBV28	few	TRBJ1-5	14	.	TGTGCCACCCACCGGGGGGGGAGCAATCAGCCCCAGCATTTT	CATHRGGSNQPQHF
TRBV2	.	TRBJ2-4	15	.	TGTGCCAGCAGTGAGTCAGAAGTAGCCAAAAACATTCAGTACTTC	CASSESEVAKNIQYF
TRBV7-9	.	TRBJ2-7	16	TRBD2	TGTGCCAGCAGCTTAGGCGAACGACTAGCGGAATACGAGCAGTACTTC	CASSLGERLAEYEQYF
TRBV30	.	TRBJ1-6	14	.	TGTGCCTGGAGTATCATTCAGGGTAATTCACCCCTCCACTTT	CAWSIIQGNSPLHF
TRBV7-6	.	TRBJ1-3	14	.	TGTGCCAGCAGGCAGACAGGATCTGGAAACACCATATATTTT	CASRQTGSGNTIYF
TRBV6-6	.	TRBJ1-2	16	.	TGTGCCAGCAGTTACGAAGAGATAGGGACACGGTATGGCTACACCTTC	CASSYEEIGTRYGYTF
TRBV13	.	TRBJ2-7	15	.	TGTGCCAGCAGCCCACCCCCGGGCCCACGGGGCGAGCAGTACTTC	CASSPPPGPRGEQYF
TRBV6-5	.	TRBJ2-3	11	TRBD2	TGTGCCAGCAGTTCTAGCGGGGCCGCGTATTTT	CASSSSGAAYF
TRBV6-5	.	TRBJ2-3	15	.	TGTGCCAGCAGTACCAACAGGGGAGGCGTAGATACGCAGTATTTT	CASSTNRGGVDTQYF
TRBV6-5	.	TRBJ1-4	16	TRBD1	TGTGCCAGCAGTTACTTGCGTGGGACAGGGAATGAAAAACTGTTTTTT	CASSYLRGTGNEKLFF
TRBV7-2	.	TRBJ2-6	15	TRBD1	TGTGCCAGCAGCAGACAGGGGGCGGGGGCCAACGTCCTGACTTTC	CASSRQGAGANVLTF
TRBV19	.	TRBJ2-1	19	TRBD2	TGTGCCAGTAGTGAGACTAGCGGGAGGGTCACAAGTCCCCGCAATGAGCAGTTCTTC	CASSETSGRVTSPRNEQFF
TRBV18	.	TRBJ2-2	15	TRBD1	TGTGCCAGCTCGGCCGGACAGGGTGGCACCGGGGAGCTGTTTTTT	CASSAGQGGTGELFF
TRBV7-8	.	TRBJ1-1	18	.	TGTGCCAGCAGCTTAGCTCTATTCAGGGGAACTATGAACACTGAAGCTTTCTTT	CASSLALFRGTMNTEAFF
TRBV5-1	few	TRBJ1-4	15	TRBD1	TGCGCCAGCAGCTTGGAACGACAGGGTAATGAAAAACTGTTTTTT	CASSLERQGNEKLFF
TRBV19	.	TRBJ1-4	16	.	TGTGCCAGTAGGGTGACCCCCGGCGGGGAGAATGAAAAACTGTTTTTT	CASRVTPGGENEKLFF
TRBV30	.	TRBJ2-6	18	TRBD1	TGTGCCTGGACATTTTTCGGGACAGGGGACTCTGGGGCCAACGTCCTGACTTTC	CAWTFFGTGDSGANVLTF
TRBV4-1	.	TRBJ2-3	13	.	TGCGCCAGCATCGGACTGAACACAGATACGCAGTATTTT	CASIGLNTDTQYF
TRBV2	.	TRBJ1-5	15	.	TGTGCCAGCAGTGAGCCCAGGGCGAGCAATCAGCCCCAGCATTTT	CASSEPRASNQPQHF
TRBV10-1	.	TRBJ2-6	14	.	TGCGCCAGCTCCCCGGGCTCTGGGGCCAACGTCCTGACTTTC	CASSPGSGANVLTF
TRBV5-1	.	TRBJ1-4	15	.	TGCGCCAGCAGCTTGGCGGGGTACCTTAATGAAAAACTGTTTTTT	CASSLAGYLNEKLFF
TRBV14	.	TRBJ2-5	13	.	TGTGCCAGCAGCCACGTTCTCGAAGAGACCCAGTACTTC	CASSHVLEETQYF
TRBV30	.	TRBJ1-1	12	.	TGTGCCTGGGGGAGGGGAAGAAATGAAGCTTTCTTT	CAWGRGRNEAFF
TRBV6-5	.	TRBJ1-4	14	TRBD1	TGTGCCAGCACCCGACAGGGCGGTGATGAAAAACTGTTTTTT	CASTRQGGDEKLFF
TRBV12-5	.	TRBJ2-5	17	TRBD1	TGTGCTAGTGGTTCTATTCTCGGGACAGGGAACCAAGAGACCCAGTACTTC	CASGSILGTGNQETQYF
TRBV5-4	.	TRBJ1-6	20	TRBD1	TGTGCCAGCAGCTTAAAAAACAGGGGGAGTGGTTGGACATATAATTCACCCCTCCACTTT	CASSLKNRGSGWTYNSPLHF
TRBV6-1	.	TRBJ1-3	15	.	TGTGCCAGCAGTAGACAGGAGAGCTCTGGAAACACCATATATTTT	CASSRQESSGNTIYF
TRBV5-1	.	TRBJ1-5	14	.	TGCGCCAGCAGCTTGGGTGGGGGCCTTCAGCCCCAGCATTTT	CASSLGGGLQPQHF
TRBV14	once	TRBJ2-2	17	TRBD2	TGTGCCAGCAGCCAATCAAGACAAGCGGGAGACACCGGGGAGCTGTTTTTT	CASSQSRQAGDTGELFF
TRBV11-2	.	TRBJ1-4	12	.	TGTGCCAGCTCCAGGGGAGTGGAAAAACTGTTTTTT	CASSRGVEKLFF
TRBV5-4	.	TRBJ2-5	15	.	TGTGCCAGCAGCCCCGGTTCGGGGATCGGAGAGACCCAGTACTTC	CASSPGSGIGETQYF
TRBV14	.	TRBJ1-3	16	TRBD1	TGTGCCAGCAGCCACGGGAGAAGGGGGCCTGGAAACACCATATATTTT	CASSHGRRGPGNTIYF
TRBV20-1	.	TRBJ2-7	11	TRBD2	TGCAGTGCTGGCGGGGGCTACGAGCAGTACTTC	CSAGGGYEQYF
TRBV14	.	TRBJ1-2	14	.	TGTGCCAGCAGCCAAGATCGCGAGAACTATGGCTACACCTTC	CASSQDRENYGYTF
TRBV14	.	TRBJ2-3	12	.	TGTGCCAGCAGCCAATTAGGGGTTACGCAGTATTTT	CASSQLGVTQYF
TRBV28	.	TRBJ2-2	16	TRBD2	TGTGCCAGCACAGACCCGGGACTAGCGGGGTTCGCGGAGCTGTTTTTT	CASTDPGLAGFAELFF
TRBV19	.	TRBJ2-5	13	TRBD1	TGTGCCACCTCAGACAGGGGGAGAGAGACCCAGTACTTC	CATSDRGRETQYF
TRBV27	few	TRBJ1-2	19	.	TGTGCCAGCAGTCCCCTGGTGGGGAGCGGAGACCGCCTTAACTATGGCTACACCTTC	CASSPLVGSGDRLNYGYTF
TRBV11-2	.	TRBJ2-5	14	TRBD2	TGTGCCAGCAGCTTAGCACTAGCGGAAGAGACCCAGTACTTC	CASSLALAEETQYF
TRBV7-8	.	TRBJ2-5	16	TRBD2	TGTGCCAGCAGCGCAAGCGGTAGCGGGGGGGCGGAGACCCAGTACTTC	CASSASGSGGAETQYF
TRBV2	.	TRBJ1-1	13	.	TGTGCCACTACGGTAGTAGAGAACACTGAAGCTTTCTTT	CATTVVENTEAFF
TRBV18	.	TRBJ2-7	13	.	TGTGCCAGCTCAGAACAGGGCTACTACGAGCAGTACTTC	CASSEQGYYEQYF
TRBV4-3	.	TRBJ1-1	17	TRBD1	TGCGCCAGCAGCCCTGGACAGGGTGCGGATTCGGACACTGAAGCTTTCTTT	CASSPGQGADSDTEAFF
TRBV30	.	TRBJ1-4	14	.	TGTGCCTGGAGTGGTTTTTCGGGGATTGAAAAACTGTTTTTT	CAWSGFSGIEKLFF
TRBV5-1	.	TRBJ2-5	14	TRBD1	TGCGCCAGCAGCAACACAGGGGGCGCGGAGACCCAGTACTTC	CASSNTGGAETQYF
TRBV19	.	TRBJ1-2	14	TRBD1	TGTGCCAGTAGTCTCGACAGGGGAAGCCCTGGCTACACCTTC	CASSLDRGSPGYTF